These 11 T cell receptor beta chains came from one sample sequenced in a study of blood T cell repertoires in COVID-19. TCRdb keeps only in-frame clones here, not all; method: immunoSEQ multiplex PCR. The table has over 40,000 clones, 70% to 85% seen once; the top ten hold about 2.5%. Material: peripheral blood. The source of these receptors is a woman in her fifties or sixties with acute or convalescent COVID-19.

The V call is TRBV6-5, the J call TRBJ1-1, with 7 bases that match TRBD1. Losses at the gene ends were 6 bases for V and 2 bases for J; bases not matched to a gene: 9. The CDR3 loop spans 15 amino acids. Germline V gives CDR1 MNHEY, CDR2 SVGAGI. In DNA form, the CDR3 reads TGTGCCAGCAGCACCGGGACAGCAATAAACACTGAAGCTTTCTTT. As protein: CASSTGTAINTEAFF.

The rearrangement joins TRBV3-1 (or the pseudogene TRBV3-2) to TRBJ2-7, with 11 positions matching TRBD2. Germline V gives CDR1 LGHDT, CDR2 YNNKEL (reference sequence). This CDR3 comprises 14 residues. Losses at the gene ends were 3 bases for V and 3 bases for J; bases not matched to a gene: 1. As DNA, the CDR3 is TGTGCCAGCAGCCAGACTAGCGGGGACTACGAGCAGTACTTC. This encodes CASSQTSGDYEQYF.

The table lists this clone with a few counts. The chain uses TRBV5-1 and TRBJ1-6; D not certain. V was trimmed by 0 bases and J by 5 bases, leaving 6 bases between them. From germline, CDR1 is SGHRS and CDR2 YFSETQ. CDR3 length: 14 amino acids. For the CDR3, the DNA is TGCGCCAGCAGCTTGGACGGAGATAATTCACCCCTCCACTTT. It translates to CASSLDGDNSPLHF.

V is TRBV7-9 and J is TRBJ2-4, with D tentatively TRBD2 (6 bases). The ends were cut back, 1 base at V and 5 bases at J, with 12 bases in the middle. This CDR3 has 15 amino acids. Germline values: CDR1 SEHNR, CDR2 FQNEAQ (reference sequence). The CDR3 is CASSLVGGAQNIQYF. CDR3 in DNA: TGTGCCAGCAGCTTAGTAGGCGGGGCCCAAAACATTCAGTACTTC.

The rearrangement joins TRBV20-1 to TRBJ2-1; 15 bases agree with TRBD2. Per the germline V gene, CDR1 is DFQATT and CDR2 is SNEGSKA (reference sequence). The V and J ends lost 3 bases and 8 bases, in that order; junction bases with no gene match: 17. The CDR3 consists of 19 residues. The CDR3 nucleotides are TGCAGTGCTAGTTCCCCGGGTCGGGGGGGACTAGCGGGAGGCGATGAGCAGTTCTTC. It specifies CSASSPGRGGLAGGDEQFF.

This chain joins TRBV19 and TRBJ1-2, with TRBD1 identical over 7 bases. Germline-derived CDR1 and CDR2 are LNHDA and SQIVND (reference sequence). With 4 bases clipped from V and 8 bases from J, the junction kept 10 bases outside the gene matches. The CDR3 covers 14 residues. CDR3 loop: CASSSKLGQRGYTF. The CDR3 coding sequence is TGTGCCAGTAGTAGCAAACTGGGACAGCGGGGCTACACCTTC.

The chain is built from TRBV10-3 and TRBJ2-5, with TRBD1 matching over 7 bases. J gave up 2 bases and V 6 bases, and 6 bases lay outside the gene matches. Germline CDR1 and CDR2: ENHRY and SYGVKD. CDR3 size: 14 residues. The CDR3: CAIREQGTQETQYF. The CDR3, as DNA: TGTGCCATCAGGGAACAGGGGACGCAAGAGACCCAGTACTTC.

The genes are TRBV5-1 and TRBJ2-3; 10 nucleotides align to TRBD1. Losses at the gene ends were 0 bases for V and 1 base for J; bases not matched to a gene: 5. The CDR3 has 17 amino acids. Germline V gene sequence: CDR1 SGHRS, CDR2 YFSETQ. CDR3 residues: CASSLGQGADGTDTQYF. Written as DNA, the CDR3 is TGCGCCAGCAGCTTGGGACAGGGGGCGGATGGCACAGATACGCAGTATTTT.

The V gene is TRBV12-5, the J gene TRBJ2-5; 9 bases match TRBD1. CDR3 length equals 15 residues. The ends lost 6 bases at V and 1 base at J; junction bases unmatched: 6. Germline assignment: CDR1 LGHNT and CDR2 FRNRAP. CDR3 loop: CASGTGTGPQETQYF. The CDR3 coding sequence is TGTGCTAGTGGGACCGGGACAGGGCCCCAAGAGACCCAGTACTTC.

The table lists this clone with a few counts. V gene TRBV19 combines with J gene TRBJ1-5, with 10 positions matching TRBD1. This CDR3 is built from 15 residues. The V and J ends lost 7 bases and 2 bases, in that order; junction bases with no gene match: 5. Germline CDR1 reads LNHDA; CDR2 reads SQIVND (reference sequence). The CDR3 coding sequence is TGTGCCAGTATAACCGGGACAGGGGGCAATCAGCCCCAGCATTTT. As protein: CASITGTGGNQPQHF.

V usage is TRBV3-1 (or the pseudogene TRBV3-2) and J usage is TRBJ2-5; D is possibly TRBD1 (5 bases). Germline V CDR1 and CDR2: LGHDT, YNNKEL (reference sequence). Trimming pared 3 bases from V and 2 bases from J, leaving 10 bases between. The CDR3 is made up of 14 amino acids. In DNA form, the CDR3 reads TGTGCCAGCAGCCACCATGGGGCTCAAGAGACCCAGTACTTC. Translation gives CASSHHGAQETQYF.